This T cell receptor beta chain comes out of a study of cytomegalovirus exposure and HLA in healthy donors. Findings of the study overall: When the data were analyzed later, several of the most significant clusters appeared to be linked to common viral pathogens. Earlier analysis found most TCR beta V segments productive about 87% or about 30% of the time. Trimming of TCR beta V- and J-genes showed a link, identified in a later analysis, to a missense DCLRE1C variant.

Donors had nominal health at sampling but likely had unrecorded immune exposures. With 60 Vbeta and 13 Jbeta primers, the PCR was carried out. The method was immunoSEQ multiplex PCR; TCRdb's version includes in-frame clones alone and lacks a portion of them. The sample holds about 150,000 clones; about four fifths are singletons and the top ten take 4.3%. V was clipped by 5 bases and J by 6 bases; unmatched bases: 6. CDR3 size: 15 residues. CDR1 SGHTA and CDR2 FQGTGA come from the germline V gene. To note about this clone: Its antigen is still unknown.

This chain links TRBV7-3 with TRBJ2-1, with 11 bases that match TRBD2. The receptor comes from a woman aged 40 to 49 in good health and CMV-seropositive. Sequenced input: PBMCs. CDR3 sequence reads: CASSANSGGANEQFF. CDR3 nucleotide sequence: TGTGCCAGCAGCGCGAATAGCGGGGGGGCCAATGAGCAGTTCTTC.